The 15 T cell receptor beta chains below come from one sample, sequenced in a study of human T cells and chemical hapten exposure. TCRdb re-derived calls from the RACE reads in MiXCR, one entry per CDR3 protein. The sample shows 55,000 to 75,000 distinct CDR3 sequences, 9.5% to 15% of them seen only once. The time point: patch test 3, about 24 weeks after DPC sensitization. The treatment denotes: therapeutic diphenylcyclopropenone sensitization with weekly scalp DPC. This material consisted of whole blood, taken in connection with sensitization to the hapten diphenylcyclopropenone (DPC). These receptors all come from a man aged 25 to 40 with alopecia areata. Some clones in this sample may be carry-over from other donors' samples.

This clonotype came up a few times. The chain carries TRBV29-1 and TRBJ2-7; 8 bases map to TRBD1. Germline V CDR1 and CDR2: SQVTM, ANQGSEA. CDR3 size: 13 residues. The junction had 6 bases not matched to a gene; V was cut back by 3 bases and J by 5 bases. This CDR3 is CSVDPGGRDEQYF. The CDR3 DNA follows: TGCAGCGTTGACCCAGGGGGCCGGGACGAGCAGTACTTC.

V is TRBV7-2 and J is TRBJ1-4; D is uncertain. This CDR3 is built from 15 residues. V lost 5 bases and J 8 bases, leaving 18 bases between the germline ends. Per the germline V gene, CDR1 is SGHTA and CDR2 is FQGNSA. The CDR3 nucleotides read TGTGCCAGCAGCGAACGCTGGGCGGCGGAAGAAAAACTGTTTTTT. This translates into CASSERWAAEEKLFF. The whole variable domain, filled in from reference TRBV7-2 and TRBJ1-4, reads GAGVSQSPSNKVTEKGKDVELRCDPISGHTALYWYRQSLGQGLEFLIYFQGNSAPDKSGLPSDRFSAERTGGSVSTLTIQRTQQEDSAVYLCASSERWAAEEKLFFGSGTQLSVL.

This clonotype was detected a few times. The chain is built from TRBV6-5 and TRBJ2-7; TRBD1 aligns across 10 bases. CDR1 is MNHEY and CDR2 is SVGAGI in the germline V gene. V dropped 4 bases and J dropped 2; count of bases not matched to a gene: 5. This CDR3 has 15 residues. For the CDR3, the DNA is TGTGCCAGCAGTTTCCGGGACAGGGGTCCCTACGAGCAGTACTTC. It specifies CASSFRDRGPYEQYF.

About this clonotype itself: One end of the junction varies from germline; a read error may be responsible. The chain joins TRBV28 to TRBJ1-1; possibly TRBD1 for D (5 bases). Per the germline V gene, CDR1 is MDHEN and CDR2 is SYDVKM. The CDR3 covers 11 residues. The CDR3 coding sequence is TGTGCCAGCAGTACAGGACTTGGGGCCTTTTTT. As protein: CASSTGLGAFF.

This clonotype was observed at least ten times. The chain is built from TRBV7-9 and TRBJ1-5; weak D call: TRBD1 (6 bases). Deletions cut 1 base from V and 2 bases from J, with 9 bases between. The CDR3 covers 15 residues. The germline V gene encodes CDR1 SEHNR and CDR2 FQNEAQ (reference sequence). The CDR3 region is CASSLEGEGNQPQHF. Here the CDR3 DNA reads TGTGCCAGCAGCTTAGAGGGGGAGGGCAATCAGCCCCAGCATTTT.

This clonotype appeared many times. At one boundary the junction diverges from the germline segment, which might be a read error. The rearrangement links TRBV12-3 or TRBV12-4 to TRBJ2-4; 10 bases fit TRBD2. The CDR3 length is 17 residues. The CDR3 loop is CASSVALAGVAKNIQYF. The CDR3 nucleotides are TGTGCCAGCAGTGTAGCCCTAGCGGGGGTAGCCAAAAACATTCAGTACTTC.

In DNA form, the CDR3 reads TGTGCCAGCAGGGGGCCCGCAACTAATGAAAAACTGTTTTTT. This gives the protein CASRGPATNEKLFF. The rearrangement links TRBV28 to TRBJ1-4, with D possibly being TRBD1 (5 bases). The CDR3 spans 14 residues. Germline CDR1 and CDR2: MDHEN and SYDVKM. With 6 bases removed from V and 0 bases from J, the gap between germline ends came to 8 bases.

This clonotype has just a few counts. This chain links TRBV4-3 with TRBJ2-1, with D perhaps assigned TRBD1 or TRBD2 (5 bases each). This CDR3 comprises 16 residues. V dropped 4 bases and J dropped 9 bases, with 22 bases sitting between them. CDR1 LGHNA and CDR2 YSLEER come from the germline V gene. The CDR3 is CASSREPRIIGTEQFF. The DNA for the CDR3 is TGCGCCAGCAGCCGAGAACCCCGTATAATCGGGACTGAGCAGTTCTTC.

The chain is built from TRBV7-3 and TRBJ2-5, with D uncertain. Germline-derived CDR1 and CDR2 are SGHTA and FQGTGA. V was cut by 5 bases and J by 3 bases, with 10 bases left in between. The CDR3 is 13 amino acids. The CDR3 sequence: CASSPDPEETQYF. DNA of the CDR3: TGTGCCAGCAGCCCCGACCCCGAAGAGACCCAGTACTTC.

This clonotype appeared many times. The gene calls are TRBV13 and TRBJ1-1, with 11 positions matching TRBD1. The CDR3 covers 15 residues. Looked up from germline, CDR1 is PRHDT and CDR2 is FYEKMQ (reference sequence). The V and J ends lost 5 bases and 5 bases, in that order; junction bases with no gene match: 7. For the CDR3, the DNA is TGTGCCAGCAGCCCGAGGACAGGGGGCAGGACTGAAGCTTTCTTT. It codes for CASSPRTGGRTEAFF.

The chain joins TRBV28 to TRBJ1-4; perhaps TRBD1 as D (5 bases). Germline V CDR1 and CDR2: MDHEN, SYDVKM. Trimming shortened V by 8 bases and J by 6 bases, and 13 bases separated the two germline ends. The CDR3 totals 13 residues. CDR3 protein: CASRKGMYEKLFF. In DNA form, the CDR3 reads TGTGCCAGCCGAAAGGGGATGTATGAAAAACTGTTTTTT.

The CDR3 loop is CSVVGLTSNTEAFF. Here the CDR3 DNA reads TGCAGCGTTGTTGGACTTACAAGTAACACTGAAGCTTTCTTT. The V and J genes are TRBV29-1 and TRBJ1-1; D ambiguous. Germline V gives CDR1 SQVTM, CDR2 ANQGSEA. V shed 4 bases and J shed 2 bases, with 14 bases lying between them. The CDR3 consists of 14 residues.

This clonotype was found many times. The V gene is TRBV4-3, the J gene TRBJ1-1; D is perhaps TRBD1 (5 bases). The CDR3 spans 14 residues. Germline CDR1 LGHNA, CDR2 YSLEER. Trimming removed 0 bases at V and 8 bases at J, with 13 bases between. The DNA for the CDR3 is TGCGCCAGCAGCCAAGAGGTCAGGACACTAGAAGCTTTCTTT. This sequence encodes CASSQEVRTLEAFF.

CDR3 amino acids: CASSFGGGPLTDTQYF. In DNA, the CDR3 is TGCGCCAGCAGCTTCGGCGGGGGGCCCCTCACAGATACGCAGTATTTT. The J gene is TRBJ2-3, the V gene TRBV5-1; the match to TRBD2 covers 8 bases. Germline V gives CDR1 SGHRS, CDR2 YFSETQ. With V trimmed by 2 bases and J by 2 bases, 7 bases remained unmatched. CDR3 size: 16 residues.

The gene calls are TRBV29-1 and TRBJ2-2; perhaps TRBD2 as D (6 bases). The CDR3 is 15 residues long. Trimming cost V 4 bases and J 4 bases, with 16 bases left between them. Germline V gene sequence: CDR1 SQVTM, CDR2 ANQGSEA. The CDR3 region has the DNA TGCAGCGTTGGGAGGGACTCAAGTATCACCGGGGAGCTGTTTTTT. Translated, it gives CSVGRDSSITGELFF.